The table lists the clone carrying this TCR beta chain with many counts. These data come from a study of blood T cells in healthy people across ages. PCR was performed a second time for roughly 6 to 12 cycles using a sample-barcoded 5' primer and a J-beta primer mix. TCRdb passed the 5' RACE reads through MiXCR, listing each CDR3 protein once. Of around 1,700,000 distinct CDR3 sequences in the sample, roughly 27% were seen once. Every sample yielded at least 6.5 million isolated PBMCs. V lost 8 bases, J lost 8 bases, and 12 bases lay in between. The CDR3 loop spans 11 amino acids. Input material: blood. The TCR originated in a young woman in good health. The genes are TRBV12-3 or TRBV12-4 and TRBJ1-2; D is unclear. CDR3 in amino acids: CASGSRGGYTF. The CDR3 nucleotides read TGTGCCAGCGGGAGCCGAGGGGGCTACACCTTC.